The TCR beta chain under discussion was sequenced for a study of cytomegalovirus exposure and HLA in healthy donors. Broader study findings: One variant, a missense change in DCLRE1C, was linked in a later analysis to TCR beta V- and J-gene trimming. Data from an earlier analysis indicated that most TCR beta V segments were productive either about 87% or about 30% of the time. As a later analysis showed, several of the most significant clusters appeared to be linked to common viral pathogens.

To note about this clone: Its target is unknown.

Germline V lookup: CDR1 SGHKS, CDR2 YYEKEE (reference sequence). The CDR3 has 16 residues. With 4 bases removed from V and 13 bases from J, the gap between germline ends came to 24 bases. PCR used 60 Vbeta primers and 13 Jbeta primers. Sequencing used immunoSEQ multiplex PCR; TCRdb keeps in-frame clones, though not all of them. In the table there are 70,000 to 100,000 clones, 80% of which are singletons. Sequenced: PBMCs. This clonotype originated in a woman aged 45-65 years in good health and CMV-seropositive. The chain links TRBV5-5 to TRBJ1-6, with a tentative D call TRBD1 (6 bases). In DNA, the CDR3 is TGTGCCAGCAGCCCCACCCCTGGACAGTTCGGTAACCCCCTCCACTTT. It yields the protein CASSPTPGQFGNPLHF.